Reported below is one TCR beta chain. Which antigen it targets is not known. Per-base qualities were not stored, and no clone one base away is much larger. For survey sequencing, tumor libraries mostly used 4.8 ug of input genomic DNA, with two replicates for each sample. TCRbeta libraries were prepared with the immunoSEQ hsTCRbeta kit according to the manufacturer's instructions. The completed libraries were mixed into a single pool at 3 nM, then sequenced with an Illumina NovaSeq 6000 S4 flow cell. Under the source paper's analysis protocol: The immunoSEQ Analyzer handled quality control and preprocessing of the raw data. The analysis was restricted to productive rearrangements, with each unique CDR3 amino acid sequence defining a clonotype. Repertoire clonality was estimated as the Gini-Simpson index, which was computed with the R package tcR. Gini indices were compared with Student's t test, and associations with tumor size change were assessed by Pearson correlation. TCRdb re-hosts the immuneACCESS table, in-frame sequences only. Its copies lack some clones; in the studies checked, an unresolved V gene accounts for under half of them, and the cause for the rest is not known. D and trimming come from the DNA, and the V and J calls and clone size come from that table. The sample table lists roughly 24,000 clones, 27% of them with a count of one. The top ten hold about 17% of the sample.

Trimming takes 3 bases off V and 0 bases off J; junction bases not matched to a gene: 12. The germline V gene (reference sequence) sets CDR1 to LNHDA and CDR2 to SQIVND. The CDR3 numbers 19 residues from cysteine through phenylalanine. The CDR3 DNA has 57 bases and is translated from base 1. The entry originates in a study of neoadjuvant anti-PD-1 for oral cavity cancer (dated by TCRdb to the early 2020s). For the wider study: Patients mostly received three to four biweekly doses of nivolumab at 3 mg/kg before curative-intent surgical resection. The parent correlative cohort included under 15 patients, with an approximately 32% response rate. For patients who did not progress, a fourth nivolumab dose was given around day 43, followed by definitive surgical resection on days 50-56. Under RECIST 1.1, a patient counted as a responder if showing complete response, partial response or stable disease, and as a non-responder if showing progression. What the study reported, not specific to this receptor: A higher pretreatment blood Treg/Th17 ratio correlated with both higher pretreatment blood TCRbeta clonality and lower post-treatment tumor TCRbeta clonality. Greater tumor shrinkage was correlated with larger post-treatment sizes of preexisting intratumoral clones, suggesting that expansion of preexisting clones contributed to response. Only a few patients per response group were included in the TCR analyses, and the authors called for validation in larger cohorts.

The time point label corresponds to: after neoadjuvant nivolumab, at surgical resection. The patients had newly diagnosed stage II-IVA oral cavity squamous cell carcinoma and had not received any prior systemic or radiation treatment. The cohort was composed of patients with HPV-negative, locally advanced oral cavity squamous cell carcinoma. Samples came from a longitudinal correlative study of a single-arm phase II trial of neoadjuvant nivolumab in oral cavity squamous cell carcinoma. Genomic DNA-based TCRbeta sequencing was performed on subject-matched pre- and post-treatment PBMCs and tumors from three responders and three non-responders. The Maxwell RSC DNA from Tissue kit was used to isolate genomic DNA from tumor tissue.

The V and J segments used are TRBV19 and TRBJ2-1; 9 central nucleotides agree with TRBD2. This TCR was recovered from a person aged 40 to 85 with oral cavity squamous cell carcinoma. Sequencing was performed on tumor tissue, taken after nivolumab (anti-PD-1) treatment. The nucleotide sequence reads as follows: TGTGCCAGTAGTATCTCTTCGCTAGCGGGGACCAGCTCCTACAATGAGCAGTTCTTC. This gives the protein CASSISSLAGTSSYNEQFF.